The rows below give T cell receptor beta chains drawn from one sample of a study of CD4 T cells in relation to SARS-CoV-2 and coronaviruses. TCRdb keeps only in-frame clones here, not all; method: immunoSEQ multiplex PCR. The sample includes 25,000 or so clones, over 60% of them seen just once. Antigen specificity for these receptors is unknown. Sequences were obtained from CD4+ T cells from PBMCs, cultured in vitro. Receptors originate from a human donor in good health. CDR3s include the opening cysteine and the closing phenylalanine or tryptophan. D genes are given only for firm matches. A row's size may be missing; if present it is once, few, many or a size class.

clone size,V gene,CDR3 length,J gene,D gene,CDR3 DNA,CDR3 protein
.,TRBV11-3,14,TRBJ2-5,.,TGTGCCAGCAGCTTAGATCGATTTGGTGGGACCCAGTACTTC,CASSLDRFGGTQYF
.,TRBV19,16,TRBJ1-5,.,TGTGCCAGTAGTATAGAGGCAGGTTATAGCAATCAGCCCCAGCATTTT,CASSIEAGYSNQPQHF
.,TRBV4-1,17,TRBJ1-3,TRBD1,TGCGCCAGCAGAGCCTTGGGACAGGGGCGCTCTGGAAACACCATATATTTT,CASRALGQGRSGNTIYF
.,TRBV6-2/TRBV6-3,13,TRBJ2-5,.,TGTGCCAGCAGTTACCTGCTGCGAGAGACCCAGTACTTC,CASSYLLRETQYF
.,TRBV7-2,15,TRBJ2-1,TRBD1,TGTGCCAGCACCTTAACAGGGGTTGCCTACAATGAGCAGTTCTTC,CASTLTGVAYNEQFF
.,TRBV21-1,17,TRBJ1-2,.,TGTGCCAGCAGCTCATCGGGGTTGGAGAAGGGTGTGGGTGGCTACACCTTC,CASSSSGLEKGVGGYTF
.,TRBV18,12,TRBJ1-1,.,TGTGCCAGCTCACAGGGGAACACTGAAGCTTTCTTT,CASSQGNTEAFF
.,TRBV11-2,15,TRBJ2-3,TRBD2,TGTGCCAGCAGTCCCTGGCGGGAGGACACAGATACGCAGTATTTT,CASSPWREDTDTQYF
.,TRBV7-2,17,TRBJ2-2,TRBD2,TGTGCCAGCAGCTTATTTGCTAGCGGGGGGGCGACCGGGGAGCTGTTTTTT,CASSLFASGGATGELFF
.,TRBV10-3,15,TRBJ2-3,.,TGTGCCATCAGCCTAGACGGACTTAGCACAGATACGCAGTATTTT,CAISLDGLSTDTQYF
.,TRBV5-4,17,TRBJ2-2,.,TGTGCCAGCAGCTTGGATGGCAGGAGGACGAACACCGGGGAGCTGTTTTTT,CASSLDGRRTNTGELFF
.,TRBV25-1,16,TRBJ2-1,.,TGTGCCAGCAGTGCTACAGGAGTTCCCTCCTACAATGAGCAGTTCTTC,CASSATGVPSYNEQFF
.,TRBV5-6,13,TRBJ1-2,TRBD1,TGTGCCAGCAGCACCCAGGGGGGCTATGGCTACACCTTC,CASSTQGGYGYTF
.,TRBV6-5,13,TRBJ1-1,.,TGTGCCAGCAGTCGTCTCAGGAGGACTGAAGCTTTCTTT,CASSRLRRTEAFF
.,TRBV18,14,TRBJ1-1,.,TGTGCCAGCTCACCCCAGGGTTTCGACACTGAAGCTTTCTTT,CASSPQGFDTEAFF
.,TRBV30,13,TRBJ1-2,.,TGTGCCTGGAGTGTGCTACAGGGTGGTGGCTACACCTTC,CAWSVLQGGGYTF
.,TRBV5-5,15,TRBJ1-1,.,TGTGCCAGCAGCTCCCGCTTAGGGGGAGATACTGAAGCTTTCTTT,CASSSRLGGDTEAFF
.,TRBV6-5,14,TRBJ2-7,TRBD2,TGTGCCAGCAGCTTGGGAGGGGAGACCTACGAGCAGTACTTC,CASSLGGETYEQYF
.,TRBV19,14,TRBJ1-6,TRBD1,TGTGCCAGTAGTGAGGGACAGGGGAATTCACCCCTCCACTTT,CASSEGQGNSPLHF
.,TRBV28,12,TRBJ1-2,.,TGTGCCAGCAACCTGGTGGGCTATGGCTACACCTTC,CASNLVGYGYTF
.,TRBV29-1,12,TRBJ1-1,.,TGCAGCCTCCGGAGCGAGAACACTGAAGCTTTCTTT,CSLRSENTEAFF
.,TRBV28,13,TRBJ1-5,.,TGTGCCACCTTCCCCAGGGCGAATCAGCCCCAGCATTTT,CATFPRANQPQHF
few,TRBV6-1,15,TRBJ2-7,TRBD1,TGTGCCAGCAGTGACCCGGGACAGGGTTTGGAAGAGCAGTACTTC,CASSDPGQGLEEQYF
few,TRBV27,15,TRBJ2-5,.,TGTGCCAGCAGTCGTTTTAGTCAAGCTGCGGAGACCCAGTACTTC,CASSRFSQAAETQYF
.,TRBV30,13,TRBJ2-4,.,TGTGCCTGGGGGACTGTAGCCAAAAACATTCAGTACTTC,CAWGTVAKNIQYF
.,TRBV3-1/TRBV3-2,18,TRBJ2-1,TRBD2,TGTGCCAGCAGCTCGACTAGCGGGGGCGGCAGCTCCTACAATGAGCAGTTCTTC,CASSSTSGGGSSYNEQFF
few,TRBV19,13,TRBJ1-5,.,TGTGCCAGTAGTTTGAATAGCAATCAGCCCCAGCATTTT,CASSLNSNQPQHF
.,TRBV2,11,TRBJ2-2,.,TGTGCCAGCACCCAAACCGGGGAGCTGTTTTTT,CASTQTGELFF
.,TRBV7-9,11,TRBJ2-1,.,TGTGCCAGCCTGAGAAACAATGAGCAGTTCTTC,CASLRNNEQFF
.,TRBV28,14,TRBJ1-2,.,TGTGCCAGCAGTCCTGGGATCCAGAACAATGGCTACACCTTC,CASSPGIQNNGYTF
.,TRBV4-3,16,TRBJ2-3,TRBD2,TGCGCCAGCAGCCGCACTAGCGGGACTAGCACAGATACGCAGTATTTT,CASSRTSGTSTDTQYF
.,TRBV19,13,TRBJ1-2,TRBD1,TGTGCCAGTGGGGAGGGGGCGAGTCATGGCTACACCTTC,CASGEGASHGYTF
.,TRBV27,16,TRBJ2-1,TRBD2,TGTGCCAGCAGCTATAATCTAGCGGGGGGCCGCAATGAGCAGTTCTTC,CASSYNLAGGRNEQFF
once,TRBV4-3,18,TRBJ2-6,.,TGCGCCAGCAGCCAAGACTTGTTAGGAAACTCTGGGGCCAACGTCCTGACTTTC,CASSQDLLGNSGANVLTF
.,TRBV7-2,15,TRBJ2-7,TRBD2,TGTGCCAGCAGCTTATCATTCGGGGGGTCCTACGAGCAGTACTTC,CASSLSFGGSYEQYF
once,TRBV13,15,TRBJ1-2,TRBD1,TGTGCCAGCAGCTCCTTGACAGGGAGAAACTATGGCTACACCTTC,CASSSLTGRNYGYTF
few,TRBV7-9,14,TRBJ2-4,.,TGTGCCAGCAGCTTACGTTCTGGGTTCAACATTCAGTACTTC,CASSLRSGFNIQYF
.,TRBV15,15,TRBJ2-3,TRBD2,TGTGCCACCAGACGGGGGGGGACCAGCACAGATACGCAGTATTTT,CATRRGGTSTDTQYF
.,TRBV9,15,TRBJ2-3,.,TGTGCCAGCAGCGTAGTGGGATCCGAACGGGATACGCAGTATTTT,CASSVVGSERDTQYF
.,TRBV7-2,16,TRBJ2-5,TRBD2,TGTGCCAGCAGTGGGGCTAGCGGGAGTAGGAGGGAGACCCAGTACTTC,CASSGASGSRRETQYF
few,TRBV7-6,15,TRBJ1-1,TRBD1,TGTGCCAGCAGCTCGCCAAGGACTGCAGGGGGCAGGGCTTTCTTT,CASSSPRTAGGRAFF
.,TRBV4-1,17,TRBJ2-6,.,TGCGCCAGCAGCCAAGATACGGGCACAAGAGGGGCCAACGTCCTGACTTTC,CASSQDTGTRGANVLTF
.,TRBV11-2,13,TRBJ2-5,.,TGTGCCAGCAGCTTAGCTGCGGTAGAGACCCAGTACTTC,CASSLAAVETQYF
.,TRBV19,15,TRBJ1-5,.,TGTGCCAGTAGTATTTATCGGGGGATGGATCAGCCCCAGCATTTT,CASSIYRGMDQPQHF
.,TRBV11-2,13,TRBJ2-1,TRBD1,TGTGCCAGCAGCGCTAGACAGGGCAATGAGCAGTTCTTC,CASSARQGNEQFF
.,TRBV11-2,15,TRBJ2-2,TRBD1,TGTGCCAGCAGCTTGGGACAGGGGTACAGCGGGGAGCTGTTTTTT,CASSLGQGYSGELFF
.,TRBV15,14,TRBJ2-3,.,TGTGCCACCAAGGGCGGGAAGAGCACAGATACGCAGTATTTT,CATKGGKSTDTQYF
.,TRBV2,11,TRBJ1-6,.,TGTGCCAGCAGTGAACCTAGGCCCCTCCACTTT,CASSEPRPLHF
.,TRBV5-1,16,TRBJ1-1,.,TGCGCCAGCAGCCCCCCCTCGGGACCGGGGAACACTGAAGCTTTCTTT,CASSPPSGPGNTEAFF
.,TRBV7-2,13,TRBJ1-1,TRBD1,TGTGCCAGCAGCCCACAGGGGGGTACTGAAGCTTTCTTT,CASSPQGGTEAFF
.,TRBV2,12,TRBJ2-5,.,TGTGCCAGCGGGACTGTCCAAGAGACCCAGTACTTC,CASGTVQETQYF
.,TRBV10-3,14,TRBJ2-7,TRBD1,TGTGCCATCAGTCCCGGGACAGAAGCCTACGAGCAGTACTTC,CAISPGTEAYEQYF
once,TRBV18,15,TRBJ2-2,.,TGTGCCAGCTCACTACTTCAGGGGCCGACCGGGGAGCTGTTTTTT,CASSLLQGPTGELFF
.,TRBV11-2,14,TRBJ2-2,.,TGTGCCAGCAGCTTAGGTCAACCCACCGGGGAGCTGTTTTTT,CASSLGQPTGELFF
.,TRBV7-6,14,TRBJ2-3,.,TGTGCCAGCAGCTTATTAGGGAGTGGAGATACGCAGTATTTT,CASSLLGSGDTQYF